This record concerns one T cell receptor beta chain sequence. Germline CDR1 SGHTA, CDR2 FQGNSA. CDR3 length: 15 amino acids. V shed 0 bases and J shed 0 bases, with 6 bases lying between them. TCRdb keeps only in-frame clones here, not all; method: immunoSEQ multiplex PCR. This table holds about 30,000 clones, 70% to 90% found once. The data derive from a study of T cell responses to AZD1222 COVID-19 vaccine. Study details: Analyses pooled second doses at about 4 or about 12 weeks.

The chain has TRBV7-2 and TRBJ2-1; possibly TRBD2 for D (5 bases). This TCR derives from an adult in good health. The sample consisted of peripheral blood, taken on day 0 of AZD1222 vaccination. CDR3 coding DNA: TGTGCCAGCAGCTTAGCGGGAGTCTCCTACAATGAGCAGTTCTTC. Protein product: CASSLAGVSYNEQFF.